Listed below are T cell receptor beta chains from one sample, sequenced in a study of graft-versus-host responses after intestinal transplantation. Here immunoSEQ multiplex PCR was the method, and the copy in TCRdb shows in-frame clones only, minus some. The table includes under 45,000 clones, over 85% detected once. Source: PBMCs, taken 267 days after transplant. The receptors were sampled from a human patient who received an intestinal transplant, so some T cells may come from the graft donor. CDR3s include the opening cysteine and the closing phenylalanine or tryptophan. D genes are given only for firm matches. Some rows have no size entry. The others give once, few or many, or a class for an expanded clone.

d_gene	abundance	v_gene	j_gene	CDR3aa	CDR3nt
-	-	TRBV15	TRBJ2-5	CATGAFGRQGTQYF	TGTGCCACCGGGGCTTTTGGGCGCCAAGGGACCCAGTACTTC
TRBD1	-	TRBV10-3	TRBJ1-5	CAISEGTVSNQPQHF	TGTGCCATCAGTGAGGGGACAGTTAGCAATCAGCCCCAGCATTTT
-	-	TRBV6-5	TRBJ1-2	CASSTTTGPPEGYTF	TGTGCCAGCAGTACAACAACGGGACCCCCTGAAGGCTACACCTTC
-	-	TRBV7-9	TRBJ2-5	CASRRVGGGETQYF	TGTGCCAGCAGGAGGGTGGGGGGCGGAGAGACCCAGTACTTC
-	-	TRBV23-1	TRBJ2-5	CASSREETQYF	TGCGCCAGCAGTCGAGAAGAGACCCAGTACTTC
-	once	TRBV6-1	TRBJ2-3	CASSDFGGADTQYF	TGTGCCAGCAGTGACTTTGGGGGTGCAGATACGCAGTATTTT
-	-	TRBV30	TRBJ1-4	CAWSPYLGPEKLFF	TGTGCCTGGAGTCCTTATCTTGGGCCAGAAAAACTGTTTTTT
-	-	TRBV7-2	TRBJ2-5	CASSSRGTQYF	TGTGCCAGCAGCTCCAGGGGGACCCAGTACTTC
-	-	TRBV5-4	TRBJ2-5	CASSPGSQGREETQYF	TGTGCCAGCAGCCCAGGGTCCCAGGGGAGGGAGGAGACCCAGTACTTC
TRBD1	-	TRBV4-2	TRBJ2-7	CASSPSSNRGDEQYF	TGTGCCAGCAGCCCATCGAGTAACAGGGGGGACGAGCAGTACTTC
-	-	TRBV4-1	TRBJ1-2	CASSQDWGSLYGYTF	TGCGCCAGCAGCCAAGATTGGGGGAGCCTCTATGGCTACACCTTC
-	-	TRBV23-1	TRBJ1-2	CASSQPRACLYGYTF	TGCGCCAGCAGTCAACCCCGGGCCTGCCTCTATGGCTACACCTTC
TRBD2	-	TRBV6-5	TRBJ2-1	CASSSRGGGYYNEQFF	TGTGCCAGCAGTTCGCGCGGGGGGGGCTACTACAATGAGCAGTTCTTC
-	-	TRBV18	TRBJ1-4	CASSPGEDEKLFF	TGTGCCAGCTCACCAGGGGAAGATGAAAAACTGTTTTTT
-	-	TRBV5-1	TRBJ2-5	CASSFGVGEETQYF	TGCGCCAGCAGCTTCGGCGTGGGGGAAGAGACCCAGTACTTC
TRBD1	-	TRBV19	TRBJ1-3	CASSGTVGNTIYF	TGTGCCAGTAGTGGGACAGTAGGAAACACCATATATTTT
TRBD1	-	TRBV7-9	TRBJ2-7	CASSSWTGPGEQYF	TGTGCCAGCAGCTCCTGGACAGGGCCGGGCGAGCAGTACTTC
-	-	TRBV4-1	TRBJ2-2	CASSLDPGNTGELFF	TGCGCCAGCAGCTTAGACCCGGGGAACACCGGGGAGCTGTTTTTT
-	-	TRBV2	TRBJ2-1	CASSEAPLSPGGEQFF	TGTGCCAGCAGTGAAGCGCCCCTCTCCCCCGGGGGTGAGCAGTTCTTC
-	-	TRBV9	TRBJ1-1	CASSAPDPWGNTEAFF	TGTGCCAGCAGCGCCCCGGACCCGTGGGGAAACACTGAAGCTTTCTTT
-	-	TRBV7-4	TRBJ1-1	CASSLVAGARMNTEAFF	TGTGCCAGCAGCTTAGTGGCTGGAGCAAGGATGAACACTGAAGCTTTCTTT
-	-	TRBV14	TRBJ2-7	CASSRRMPGLSYEQYF	TGTGCCAGCAGCCGGAGGATGCCGGGACTCTCCTACGAGCAGTACTTC
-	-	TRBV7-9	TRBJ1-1	CASSLQGGTEAFF	TGTGCCAGCAGCTTACAGGGTGGCACTGAAGCTTTCTTT
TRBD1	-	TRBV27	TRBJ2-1	CASSLWDRGDNEQFF	TGTGCCAGCAGTTTATGGGACAGGGGGGACAATGAGCAGTTCTTC
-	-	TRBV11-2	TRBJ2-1	CASSLPPGVNEQFF	TGTGCCAGCAGCTTGCCACCCGGGGTTAATGAGCAGTTCTTC
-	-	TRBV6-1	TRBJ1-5	CASSEDWTQPQHF	TGTGCCAGCAGTGAGGATTGGACCCAGCCCCAGCATTTT
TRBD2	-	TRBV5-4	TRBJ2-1	CASSQRGREDEQFF	TGTGCCAGCAGCCAAAGAGGACGGGAGGATGAGCAGTTCTTC
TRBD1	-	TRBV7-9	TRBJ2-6	CASIDFDREGSGANVLTF	TGTGCCAGCATCGACTTTGACAGGGAAGGTTCTGGGGCCAACGTCCTGACTTTC
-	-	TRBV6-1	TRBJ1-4	CATPGPDEKLFF	TGTGCCACCCCCGGACCGGATGAAAAACTGTTTTTT
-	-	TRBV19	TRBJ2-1	CASSFSYNEQFF	TGTGCCAGTAGCTTTAGTTACAATGAGCAGTTCTTC
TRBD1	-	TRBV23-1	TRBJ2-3	CASRTGNNKDTQYF	TGCGCCAGCAGGACAGGGAATAATAAAGATACGCAGTATTTT
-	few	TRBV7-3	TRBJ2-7	CASSTRTDSYEQYF	TGTGCCAGCAGCACCCGGACGGACTCCTACGAGCAGTACTTC
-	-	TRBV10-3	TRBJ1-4	CAISESRYEKLFF	TGTGCCATCAGTGAGTCGCGCTATGAAAAACTGTTTTTT
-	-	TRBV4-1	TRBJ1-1	CASSEARGAFF	TGCGCCAGCAGCGAGGCCCGGGGAGCTTTCTTT
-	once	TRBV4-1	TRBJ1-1	CASSQEFGAYTEAFF	TGCGCCAGCAGCCAAGAGTTCGGGGCATACACTGAAGCTTTCTTT
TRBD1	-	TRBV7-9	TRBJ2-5	CASSFLSTGIGETQYF	TGTGCCAGCAGCTTCCTCTCGACAGGGATCGGAGAGACCCAGTACTTC
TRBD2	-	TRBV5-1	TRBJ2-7	CASSLAVSGGSDEQYF	TGCGCCAGCAGCTTGGCCGTAAGCGGGGGGTCAGACGAGCAGTACTTC
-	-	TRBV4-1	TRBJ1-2	CASSQDTIGTDNYGYTF	TGCGCCAGCAGCCAAGATACAATCGGGACTGACAACTATGGCTACACCTTC
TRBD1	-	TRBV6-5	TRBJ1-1	CASSWTGGTEAFF	TGTGCCAGCAGTTGGACAGGGGGCACTGAAGCTTTCTTT
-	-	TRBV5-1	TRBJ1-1	CASSLGVGTEAFF	TGCGCCAGCAGCTTGGGGGTTGGCACTGAAGCTTTCTTT
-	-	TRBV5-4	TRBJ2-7	CASSEGSYEQYF	TGTGCCAGCAGCGAGGGTTCCTACGAGCAGTACTTC
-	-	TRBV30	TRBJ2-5	CAATWGTQYF	TGTGCCGCAACTTGGGGGACCCAGTACTTC
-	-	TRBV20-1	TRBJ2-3	CSGRDGDTQYF	TGCAGTGGGCGGGACGGGGATACGCAGTATTTT
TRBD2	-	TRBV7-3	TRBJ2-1	CASSSGGGASYNEQFF	TGTGCCAGCAGCTCAGGCGGGGGGGCGTCGTACAATGAGCAGTTCTTC
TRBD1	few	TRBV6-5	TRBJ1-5	CASSQDRIDQPQHF	TGTGCCAGCAGCCAGGACAGGATTGATCAGCCCCAGCATTTT
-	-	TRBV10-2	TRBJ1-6	CASSESYGSESPLHF	TGCGCCAGCAGTGAGTCATACGGGTCGGAATCACCCCTCCACTTT
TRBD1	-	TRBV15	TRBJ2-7	CATSRESNIGTGSYEQYF	TGTGCCACCAGCAGAGAGAGTAACATCGGGACAGGGTCCTACGAGCAGTACTTC
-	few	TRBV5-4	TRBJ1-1	CASSSDGNTEAFF	TGTGCCAGCAGCTCCGACGGGAACACTGAAGCTTTCTTT
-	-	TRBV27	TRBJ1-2	CASSLDRGDGYTF	TGTGCCAGCAGTTTAGATCGGGGGGACGGCTACACCTTC
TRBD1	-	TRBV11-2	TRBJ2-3	CASSSGTGYNTDTQYF	TGTGCCAGCAGCTCCGGGACAGGGTATAACACAGATACGCAGTATTTT
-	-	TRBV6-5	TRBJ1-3	CASSPDLSGNTIYF	TGTGCCAGCAGCCCCGACCTCTCTGGAAACACCATATATTTT
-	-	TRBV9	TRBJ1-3	CASSHGEVLSGNTIYF	TGTGCCAGCAGCCATGGTGAGGTCCTCTCTGGAAACACCATATATTTT
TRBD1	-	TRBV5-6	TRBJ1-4	CASSRQGAPNEKLFF	TGTGCCAGCAGCCGGCAGGGGGCCCCTAATGAAAAACTGTTTTTT